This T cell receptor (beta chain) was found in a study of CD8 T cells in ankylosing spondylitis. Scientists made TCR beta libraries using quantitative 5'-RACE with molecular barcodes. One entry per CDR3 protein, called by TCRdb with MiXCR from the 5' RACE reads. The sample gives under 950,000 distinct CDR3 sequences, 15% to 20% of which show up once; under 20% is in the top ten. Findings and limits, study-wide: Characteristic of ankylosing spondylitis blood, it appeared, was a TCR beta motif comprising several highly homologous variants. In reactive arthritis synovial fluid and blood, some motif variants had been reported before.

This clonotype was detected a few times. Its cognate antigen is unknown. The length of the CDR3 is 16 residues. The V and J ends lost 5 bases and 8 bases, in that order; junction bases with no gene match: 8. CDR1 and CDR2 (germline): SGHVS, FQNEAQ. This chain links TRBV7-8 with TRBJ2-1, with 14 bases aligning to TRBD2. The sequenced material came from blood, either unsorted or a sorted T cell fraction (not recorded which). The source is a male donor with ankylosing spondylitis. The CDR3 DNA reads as TGTGCCAGCAGCATAACGGGACTAGCGGGAGCTGATGAGCAGTTCTTC. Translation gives CASSITGLAGADEQFF.